The T cell receptor beta chain under discussion was sequenced for a study of T cells in Graves' hyperthyroidism and ophthalmopathy. Study conclusions and caveats: Most thyroid clonotypes that were expanded above 0.001 also turned up in blood.

Per the germline V gene, CDR1 is DFQATT and CDR2 is SNEGSKA (reference sequence). This CDR3 has 15 residues. Trimming removed 3 bases from V and 4 bases from J; junction bases left unmatched: 9. Amplification yielded TCR beta CDR3 regions, with RNA transcripts as the source. The HTBI primer set drove a first-round RT-PCR of the TCR CDR3. TCRdb fed the multiplex PCR reads into MiXCR, producing one record per CDR3 protein. The profile shows fewer than 450,000 distinct CDR3 sequences, around an eighth of them singletons. About this clonotype: Its antigen is currently unknown.

The sequencing input was blood. The gene calls are TRBV20-1 and TRBJ1-1; 9 bases are a match to TRBD1. This TCR came from a man in his forties or fifties with Graves' ophthalmopathy. CDR3: CSASPGTGFGTEAFF. The DNA of the CDR3 is TGCAGTGCTAGCCCCGGGACAGGGTTTGGCACTGAAGCTTTCTTT.